This T cell receptor beta chain was sequenced in a study of T cells in Graves' hyperthyroidism and ophthalmopathy. TCR beta CDR3 regions were amplified from RNA transcripts. The TCR CDR3 was amplified in a first-round RT-PCR using the HTBI primer set. TCRdb reanalysed the multiplex PCR reads using MiXCR and keeps one entry per CDR3 protein. Of roughly 500,000 distinct CDR3 sequences in the sample, 11% to 15% were seen once. Clinical symptoms, serum thyroxine and TRAb, thyroid ultrasound and orbital computed tomography were used for the diagnoses. The CDR3 length is 12 residues. From germline, CDR1 is LGHNT and CDR2 FRNRAP. V lost 6 bases and J 9 bases, leaving 14 bases between the germline ends. This clonotype was seen a handful of times.

The receptor's source is a woman in her twenties or thirties with Graves' hyperthyroidism that later progressed to Graves' ophthalmopathy. Sequenced sample: blood. The V and J genes are TRBV12-5 and TRBJ1-1; no reliable D call. CDR3 DNA: TGTGCTAGTGGAATGGACCCTACCAAAGCTTTCTTT. Encoded protein: CASGMDPTKAFF.